This T cell receptor beta chain was identified during a study of regulatory T cells in long-lasting Graves disease. For this clonotype: No antigen is known for it.

The time point is: persistent/refractory GD, antithyroid drugs over 5 years with positive TRAb. The TCR library was made from RNA extracted from PBMCs. General study points: TRBV28, TRBJ1-2 and TRBJ2-5 emerged as the favored segments in persistent disease.

Library construction for TCR beta used iRepertoire HTBI primers and Arm-PCR of CDR3 regions. TCRdb redid the calling of the multiplex PCR reads with MiXCR, one entry per CDR3 protein. Of 400,000 to 600,000 distinct CDR3 sequences listed, 20% to 25% are singletons. CDR1 is SGHRS and CDR2 is YFSETQ in the germline V gene. Trimming took 3 bases from V and 2 from J; bases not matched to a gene: 5. This CDR3 region has 16 residues. This clonotype was sampled from a female donor with Graves disease. This chain joins TRBV5-1 and TRBJ1-3; 10 bases agree with TRBD1. Here the sequenced sample was peripheral blood mononuclear cells (PBMCs), taken when the disease was refractory, from a patient treated with antithyroid drugs. The CDR3 spells CASSSQGTGAGNTIYF. CDR3 bases: TGCGCCAGCAGCTCGCAGGGGACAGGGGCTGGAAACACCATATATTTT.